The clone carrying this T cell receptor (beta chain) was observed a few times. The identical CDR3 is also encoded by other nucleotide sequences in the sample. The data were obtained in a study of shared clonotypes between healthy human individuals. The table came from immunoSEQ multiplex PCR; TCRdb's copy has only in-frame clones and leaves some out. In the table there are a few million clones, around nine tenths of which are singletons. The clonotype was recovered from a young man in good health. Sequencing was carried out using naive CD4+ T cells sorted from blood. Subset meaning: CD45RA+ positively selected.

The CDR3 is CASSLEGTGNTIYF. CDR3 sequence (DNA): TGCGCCAGCAGCTTGGAGGGGACTGGAAACACCATATATTTT. This sequence joins TRBV5-1 and TRBJ1-3, with D possibly being TRBD1 (5 bases). CDR3 length: 14 residues. Trimming removed 0 bases at V and 2 bases at J, with 6 bases between. Germline-derived CDR1 and CDR2 are SGHRS and YFSETQ.